This TCR beta chain emerged from a study of cytomegalovirus exposure and HLA in healthy donors. Findings of the study overall: Researchers reported in a later analysis that common viral pathogens appeared linked to several top clusters. Most likely, a cluster of highly shared sequence variants arose as a sequencing artifact. Clonal expansion, a later analysis showed, was greater in HLA-associated TCR beta chains than in equally common others.

Concerning this clone: Its antigen is unknown.

Healthy bone marrow donors formed the donor group. V was clipped by 3 bases and J by 2 bases, with 13 bases between them. Germline CDR1 is SGDLS and CDR2 is YYNGEE. The CDR3 contains 15 residues. Vbeta (60) and Jbeta (13) primers were used in the PCR. Here immunoSEQ multiplex PCR was the method, and the copy in TCRdb shows in-frame clones only, minus some. The data hold over 140,000 clones, with approximately 82% observed a single time. This sequence joins TRBV9 and TRBJ2-3, with a tentative D call TRBD2 (6 bases). This TCR came from a man under 40 in good health and CMV-seropositive. Sequences were obtained from PBMCs. As DNA, the CDR3 is TGTGCCAGCAGCGCCCTGGCGGGATACACAGATACGCAGTATTTT. This gives the protein CASSALAGYTDTQYF.